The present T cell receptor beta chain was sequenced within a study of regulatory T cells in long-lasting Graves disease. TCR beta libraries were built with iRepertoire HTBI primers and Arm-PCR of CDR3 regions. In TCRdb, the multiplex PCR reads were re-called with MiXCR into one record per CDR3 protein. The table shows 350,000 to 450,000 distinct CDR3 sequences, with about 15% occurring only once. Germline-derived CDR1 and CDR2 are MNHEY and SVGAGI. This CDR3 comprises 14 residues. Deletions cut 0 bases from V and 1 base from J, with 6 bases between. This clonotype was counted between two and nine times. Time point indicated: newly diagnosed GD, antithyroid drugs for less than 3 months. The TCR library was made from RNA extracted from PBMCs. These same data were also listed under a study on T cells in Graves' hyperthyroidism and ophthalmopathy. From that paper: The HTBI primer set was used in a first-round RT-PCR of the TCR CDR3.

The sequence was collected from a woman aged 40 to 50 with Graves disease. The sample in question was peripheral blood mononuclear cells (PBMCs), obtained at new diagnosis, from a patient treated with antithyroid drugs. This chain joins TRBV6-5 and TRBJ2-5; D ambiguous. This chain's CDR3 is CASSYSLGQETQYF. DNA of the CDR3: TGTGCCAGCAGTTACTCCCTGGGCCAAGAGACCCAGTACTTC.